This entry lists 3 T cell receptor beta chains sequenced from one sample in a study of blood T cell repertoires in COVID-19. Repertoires were generated with immunoSEQ multiplex PCR, while TCRdb's copy carries only in-frame clones and drops some. The table shows fewer than 150,000 clones, with approximately 77% occurring only once. Sequenced: peripheral blood. All receptors derive from a man older than 75 with acute or convalescent COVID-19.

This clone was seen a handful of times. This chain joins TRBV5-1 and TRBJ2-2; possible D gene TRBD1, 6 bases. Germline loops: CDR1 SGHRS, CDR2 YFSETQ. V was shortened by 5 bases and J by 6 bases, with 11 bases between the two germline ends. The CDR3 covers 13 residues. The CDR3 reads CASSDRYPGELFF. The CDR3 DNA reads as TGCGCCAGCAGTGACAGGTACCCCGGGGAGCTGTTTTTT.

The J gene is TRBJ2-2, the V gene TRBV10-3, with no clear D. V was cut by 4 bases and J by 0 bases, with 9 bases left in between. The CDR3 runs 15 residues. Germline V lookup: CDR1 ENHRY, CDR2 SYGVKD. The CDR3 sequence is CAISGHSPNTGELFF. CDR3 nucleotides: TGTGCCATCAGTGGGCACAGCCCGAACACCGGGGAGCTGTTTTTT.

The chain is built from TRBV5-1 and TRBJ1-1; 7 positions agree with TRBD1. The CDR3 spans 14 residues. Germline trimming cut 0 bases from V and 5 bases from J; bases unmatched to any gene: 4. CDR1 SGHRS and CDR2 YFSETQ come from the germline V gene. CDR3 bases: TGCGCCAGCAGCTTGGAAGGGGGCACGACTGAAGCTTTCTTT. Its protein product is CASSLEGGTTEAFF.